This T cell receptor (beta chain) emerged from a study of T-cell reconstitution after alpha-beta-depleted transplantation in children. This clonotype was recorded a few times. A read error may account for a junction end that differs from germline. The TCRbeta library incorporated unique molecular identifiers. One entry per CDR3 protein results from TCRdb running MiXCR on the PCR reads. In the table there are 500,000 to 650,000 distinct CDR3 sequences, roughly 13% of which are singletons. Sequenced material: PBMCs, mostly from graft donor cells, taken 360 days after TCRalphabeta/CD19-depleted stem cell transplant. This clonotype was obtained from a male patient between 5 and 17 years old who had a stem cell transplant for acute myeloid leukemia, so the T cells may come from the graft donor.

The CDR3 protein is CASSSSGTVSGF. CDR3 bases: TGTGCCAGCAGTTCTTCCGGGACTGTCTCTGGTTTC. The chain couples TRBV28 to TRBJ2-1; tentative D call: TRBD2 (6 bases). Germline V gene sequence: CDR1 MDHEN, CDR2 SYDVKM. The CDR3 runs 12 residues.